What follows is one T cell receptor beta chain and its context. Antigen: not known. The junction does not match germline at one end; this may be a read error. CDR1 is SGHRS, CDR2 YFSETQ, per germline. CDR3 length equals 14 residues. The use of a sample-barcoded 5' primer and a J-beta primer mix characterized a second PCR of about 7 to 12 cycles. At least 3 million CDR3-containing paired-end reads were obtained per sample. One entry per CDR3 protein, called by TCRdb with MiXCR from the 5' RACE reads. The table has about 1,400,000 distinct CDR3 sequences, approximately 60% seen once. The sample originates from a study of blood T cells in healthy people across ages. Study results and limitations: Calculation of diversity from one million T cells yielded estimates considered to be underestimates. In long-lived donors, naive CD4+ cell counts and diversity exceeded those of aged donors.

Sequenced input: blood. This receptor was identified in a man aged 18 to 35 in good health. V is TRBV5-1 and J is TRBJ1-1; D not certain. In DNA, the CDR3 is TGCGCCGGCAGCTTAGAAACAGCCAACACTGAAGCTTTCTTT. This codes for CAGSLETANTEAFF. Complete variable domain (other parts from reference TRBV5-1 and TRBJ1-1): KAGVTQTPRYLIKTRGQQVTLSCSPISGHRSVSWYQQTPGQGLQFLFEYFSETQRNKGNFPGRFSGRQFSNSRSEMNVSTLELGDSALYLCAGSLETANTEAFFGQGTRLTVV.